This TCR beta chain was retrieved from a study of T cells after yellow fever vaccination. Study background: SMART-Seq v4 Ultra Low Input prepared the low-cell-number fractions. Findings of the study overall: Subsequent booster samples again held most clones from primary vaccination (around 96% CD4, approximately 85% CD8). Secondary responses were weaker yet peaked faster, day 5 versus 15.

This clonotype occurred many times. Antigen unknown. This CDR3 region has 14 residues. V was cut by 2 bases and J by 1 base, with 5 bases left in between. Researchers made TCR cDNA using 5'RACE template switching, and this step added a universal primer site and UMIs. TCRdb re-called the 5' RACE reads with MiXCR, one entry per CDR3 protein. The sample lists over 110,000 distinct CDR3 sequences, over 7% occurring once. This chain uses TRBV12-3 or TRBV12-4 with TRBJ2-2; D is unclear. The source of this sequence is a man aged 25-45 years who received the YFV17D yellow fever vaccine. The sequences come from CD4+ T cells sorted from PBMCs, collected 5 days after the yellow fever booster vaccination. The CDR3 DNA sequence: TGTGCCAGCAGTTTATTAGGGAACACCGGGGAGCTGTTTTTT. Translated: CASSLLGNTGELFF.